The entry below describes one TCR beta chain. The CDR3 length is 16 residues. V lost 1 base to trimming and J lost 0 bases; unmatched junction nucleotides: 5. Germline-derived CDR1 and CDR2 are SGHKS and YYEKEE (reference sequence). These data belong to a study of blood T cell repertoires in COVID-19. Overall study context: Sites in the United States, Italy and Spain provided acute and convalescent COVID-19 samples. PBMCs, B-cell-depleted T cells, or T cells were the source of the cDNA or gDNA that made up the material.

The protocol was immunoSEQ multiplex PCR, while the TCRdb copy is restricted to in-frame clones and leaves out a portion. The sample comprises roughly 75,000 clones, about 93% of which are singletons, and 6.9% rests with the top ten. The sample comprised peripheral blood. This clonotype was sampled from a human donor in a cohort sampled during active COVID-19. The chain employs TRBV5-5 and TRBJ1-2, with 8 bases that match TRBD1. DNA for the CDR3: TGTGCCAGCAGCTTGAGACAGGGGCCCGCTAACTATGGCTACACCTTC. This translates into CASSLRQGPANYGYTF.